The 7 T cell receptor beta chains listed next were all sequenced from one sample in a study of T cells after somatic rescue of genetic block. The method was immunoSEQ multiplex PCR; TCRdb's version includes in-frame clones alone and lacks a portion of them. The sample has just over 14,000 clones, about two thirds seen once. Sequencing was done on a sample of peripheral blood mononuclear cells (PBMCs). Receptors were obtained from a boy aged 5-17 years.

The chain carries TRBV5-6 and TRBJ1-4; 8 positions agree with TRBD1. The CDR3 sequence is 16 residues long. With 0 bases clipped from V and 8 bases from J, the junction kept 9 bases outside the gene matches. Germline values: CDR1 SGHDT, CDR2 YYEEEE. CDR3 residues: CASSLGLGQGREKLFF. The CDR3 region has the DNA TGTGCCAGCAGCTTGGGACTTGGACAGGGTAGAGAAAAACTGTTTTTT.

This clone showed up just a few times. This chain links TRBV27 with TRBJ1-2, with D possibly matching TRBD1 (6 bases). Germline values: CDR1 MNHEY, CDR2 SMNVEV (reference sequence). Trimming took off 6 bases at V and 4 bases at J, with 21 bases between the two ends. This CDR3 comprises 16 residues. The CDR3 DNA sequence: TGTGCCAGCAGGGGGACATCGGGCGGAAGGGGCTATGGCTACACCTTC. It is translated as CASRGTSGGRGYGYTF.

The rearrangement joins TRBV7-3 to TRBJ2-5; 11 nucleotides align to TRBD2. Germline CDR1 is SGHTA and CDR2 is FQGTGA. The trim removed 3 bases at V and 3 bases at J, leaving 3 bases unmatched. This CDR3 contains 15 residues. The CDR3 sequence: CASSLGTSGKETQYF. The CDR3, as DNA: TGTGCCAGCAGCTTGGGGACTAGCGGAAAAGAGACCCAGTACTTC.

This sequence joins TRBV7-8 and TRBJ1-3, with 7 bases that match TRBD1. Germline V gene lookup returns CDR1 SGHVS and CDR2 FQNEAQ. This CDR3 region has 18 residues. Trimming at V came to 4 bases and at J to 0 bases, leaving 12 bases not matched to a gene. CDR3 amino acids: CASSSGRGQSGSGNTIYF. CDR3 in DNA: TGTGCCAGCAGCTCCGGAAGGGGACAGTCCGGCTCTGGAAACACCATATATTTT. Filled out from reference TRBV7-8 and TRBJ1-3, the complete variable domain reads GAGVSQSPRYKVAKRGQDVALRCDPISGHVSLFWYQQALGQGPEFLTYFQNEAQLDKSGLPSDRFFAERPEGSVSTLKIQRTQQEDSAVYLCASSSGRGQSGSGNTIYFGEGSWLTVV.

The chain couples TRBV7-9 to TRBJ2-6; TRBD2 might be the D (7 bases). V was shortened by 4 bases and J by 0 bases, with 16 bases between the two germline ends. Germline V gene lookup returns CDR1 SEHNR and CDR2 FQNEAQ (reference sequence). CDR3 length equals 18 residues. The CDR3 DNA reads TGTGCCAGCAGCTCGAGAGGCGGGGGCTACTCTGGGGCCAACGTCCTGACTTTC. Translating it yields CASSSRGGGYSGANVLTF.

In this sample, this clone turned up once. The genes are TRBV30 and TRBJ1-2; D is perhaps TRBD1 (5 bases). CDR3 length: 13 amino acids. CDR1 is GTSNPN, CDR2 SVGIG, per germline (reference sequence). V lost 0 bases and J lost 13, with 18 bases in between. This CDR3 is CAWSVIQAFGSTF. In DNA, the CDR3 is TGTGCCTGGAGTGTCATACAGGCATTCGGGAGCACCTTC.

This clone appeared a few times. This rearrangement joins TRBV11-2 to TRBJ2-7; 14 bases match TRBD2. With V trimmed by 6 bases and J by 3 bases, 13 bases remained unmatched. This CDR3 region has 18 residues. Germline CDR1 is SGHAT and CDR2 is FQNNGV. The chain's CDR3 is CASSPPGTSGSAYYEQYF. CDR3 in DNA: TGTGCCAGCAGTCCTCCCGGGACTAGCGGGAGTGCTTACTACGAGCAGTACTTC. Full variable domain (outside the CDR3, taken from reference TRBV11-2 and TRBJ2-7): EAGVAQSPRYKIIEKRQSVAFWCNPISGHATLYWYQQILGQGPKLLIQFQNNGVVDDSQLPKDRFSAERLKGVDSTLKIQPAKLEDSAVYLCASSPPGTSGSAYYEQYFGPGTRLTVT.